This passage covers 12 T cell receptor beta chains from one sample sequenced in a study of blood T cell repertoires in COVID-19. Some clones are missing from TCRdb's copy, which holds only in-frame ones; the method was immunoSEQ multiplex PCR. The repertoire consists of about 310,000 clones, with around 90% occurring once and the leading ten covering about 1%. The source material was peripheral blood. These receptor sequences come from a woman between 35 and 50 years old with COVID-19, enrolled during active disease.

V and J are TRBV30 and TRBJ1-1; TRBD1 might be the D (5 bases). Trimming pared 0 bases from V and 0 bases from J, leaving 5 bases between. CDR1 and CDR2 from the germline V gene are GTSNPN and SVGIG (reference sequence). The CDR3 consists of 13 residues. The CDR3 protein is CAWSVQVNTEAFF. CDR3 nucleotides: TGTGCCTGGAGTGTACAGGTGAACACTGAAGCTTTCTTT.

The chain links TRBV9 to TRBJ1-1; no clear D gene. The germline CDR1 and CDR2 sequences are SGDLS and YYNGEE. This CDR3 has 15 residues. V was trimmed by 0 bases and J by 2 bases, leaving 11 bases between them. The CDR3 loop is CASSVGVGLNTEAFF. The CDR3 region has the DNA TGTGCCAGCAGCGTAGGCGTGGGCTTAAACACTGAAGCTTTCTTT.

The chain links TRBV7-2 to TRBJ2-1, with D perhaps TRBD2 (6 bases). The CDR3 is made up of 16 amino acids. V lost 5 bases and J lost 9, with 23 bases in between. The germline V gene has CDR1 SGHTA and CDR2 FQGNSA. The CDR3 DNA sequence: TGTGCCAGCAGCCGCTCGGAGGGACTCGATAAAGGTGAGCAGTTCTTC. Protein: CASSRSEGLDKGEQFF. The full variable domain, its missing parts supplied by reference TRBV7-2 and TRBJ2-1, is GAGVSQSPSNKVTEKGKDVELRCDPISGHTALYWYRQSLGQGLEFLIYFQGNSAPDKSGLPSDRFSAERTGGSVSTLTIQRTQQEDSAVYLCASSRSEGLDKGEQFFGPGTRLTVL.

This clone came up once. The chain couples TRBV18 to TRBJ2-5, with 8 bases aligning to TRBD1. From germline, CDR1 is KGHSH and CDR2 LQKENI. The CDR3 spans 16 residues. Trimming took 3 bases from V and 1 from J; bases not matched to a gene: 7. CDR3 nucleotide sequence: TGTGCCAGCTCACCCCGGACAGGGCGCACCCAAGAGACCCAGTACTTC. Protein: CASSPRTGRTQETQYF. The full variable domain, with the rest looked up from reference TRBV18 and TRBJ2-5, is NAGVMQNPRHLVRRRGQEARLRCSPMKGHSHVYWYRQLPEEGLKFMVYLQKENIIDESGMPKERFSAEFPKEGPSILRIQQVVRGDSAAYFCASSPRTGRTQETQYFGPGTRLLVL.

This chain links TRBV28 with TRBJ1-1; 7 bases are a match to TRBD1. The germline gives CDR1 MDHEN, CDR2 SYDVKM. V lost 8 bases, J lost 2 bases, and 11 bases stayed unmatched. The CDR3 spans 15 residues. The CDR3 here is CASPPMRGLNTEAFF. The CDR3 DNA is TGTGCCAGCCCCCCTATGAGGGGGCTCAACACTGAAGCTTTCTTT.

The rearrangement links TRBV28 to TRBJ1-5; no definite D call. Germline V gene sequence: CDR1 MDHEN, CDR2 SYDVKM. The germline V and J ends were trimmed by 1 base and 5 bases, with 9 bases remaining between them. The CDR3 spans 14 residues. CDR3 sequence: CASSLFGSYQPQHF. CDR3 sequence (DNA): TGTGCCAGCAGTTTATTTGGCTCCTATCAGCCCCAGCATTTT.

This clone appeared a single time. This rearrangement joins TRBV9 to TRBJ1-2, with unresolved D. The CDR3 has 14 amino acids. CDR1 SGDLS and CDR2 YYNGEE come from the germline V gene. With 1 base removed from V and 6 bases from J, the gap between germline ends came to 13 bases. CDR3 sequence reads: CASSVIRPGNGYTF. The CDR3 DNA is TGTGCCAGCAGCGTAATAAGACCAGGAAATGGCTACACCTTC. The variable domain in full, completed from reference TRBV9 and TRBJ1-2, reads DSGVTQTPKHLITATGQRVTLRCSPRSGDLSVYWYQQSLDQGLQFLIQYYNGEERAKGNILERFSAQQFPDLHSELNLSSLELGDSALYFCASSVIRPGNGYTFGSGTRLTVV.

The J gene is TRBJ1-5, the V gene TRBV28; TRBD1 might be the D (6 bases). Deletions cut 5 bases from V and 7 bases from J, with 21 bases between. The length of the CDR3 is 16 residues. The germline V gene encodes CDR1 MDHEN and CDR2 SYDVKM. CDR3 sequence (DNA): TGTGCCAGCAGTGTCTCCAGGGGCCCCCCGCGGCAGCCCCAGCATTTT. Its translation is CASSVSRGPPRQPQHF.

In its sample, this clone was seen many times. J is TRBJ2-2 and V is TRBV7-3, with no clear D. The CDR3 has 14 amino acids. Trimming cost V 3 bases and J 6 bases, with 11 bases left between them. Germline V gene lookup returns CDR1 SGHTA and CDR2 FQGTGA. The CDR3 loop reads CASSLGRMAGELFF. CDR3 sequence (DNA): TGTGCCAGCAGCTTGGGCCGAATGGCCGGGGAGCTGTTTTTT.

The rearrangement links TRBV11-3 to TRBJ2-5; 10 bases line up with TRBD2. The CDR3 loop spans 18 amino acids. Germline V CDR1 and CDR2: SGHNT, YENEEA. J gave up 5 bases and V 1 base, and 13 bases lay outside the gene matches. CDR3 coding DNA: TGTGCCAGCAGCTTAGGGGTCCTAGCGGGAGTCGCGTGGGAGACCCAGTACTTC. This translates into CASSLGVLAGVAWETQYF.

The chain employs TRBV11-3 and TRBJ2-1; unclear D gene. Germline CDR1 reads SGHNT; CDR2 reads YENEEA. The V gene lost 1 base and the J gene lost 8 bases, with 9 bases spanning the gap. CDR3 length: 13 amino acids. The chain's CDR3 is CASSLGLGHEQFF. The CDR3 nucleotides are TGTGCCAGCAGCTTAGGGTTGGGCCATGAGCAGTTCTTC.

The CDR3 is CASSLPYRFSGSYNSPLHF. The CDR3 DNA is TGTGCCAGCAGCCTCCCCTATCGCTTTTCGGGCTCCTATAATTCACCCCTCCACTTT. The chain links TRBV11-2 to TRBJ1-6; D is unclear. Germline V gene lookup returns CDR1 SGHAT and CDR2 FQNNGV. Trimming pared 5 bases from V and 0 bases from J, leaving 20 bases between. The CDR3 has 19 residues.